This section outlines one TCR beta chain sequence together with its context. Its antigen is as yet unknown. The sample comes from a study of CD8+ T cells in alopecia areata. Treatment defined: oral pan-JAK inhibitor, 5-10 mg twice daily. Sorting of CD4+ and CD8+ T cells was performed on PBMCs. Broader study findings: Mouse data revealed clearer TCR sharing than patient data did, a gap possibly tied to HLA. While patients received tofacitinib, many expanded lesional clones remained present in scalp and blood.

Isolated RNA was reverse transcribed into cDNA used as the sequencing template. Generated by immunoSEQ multiplex PCR, the TCRdb table keeps only in-frame clones and is missing some. Of 150,000 to 200,000 clones listed, less than 65% are singletons. Sample: CD4+ T cells sorted from blood, taken at week 24, from a patient treated with tofacitinib. This TCR was sampled from a human donor with alopecia areata.

DNA for the CDR3: TGTGCCAGCAGCCCCGACGAGAACTATGGCTACACCTTC. Protein: CASSPDENYGYTF. The rearrangement uses TRBV11-1 and TRBJ1-2; no reliable D call. V gave up 5 bases and J gave up 2 bases, with 9 bases separating them. CDR1 SGHAT and CDR2 FQDESV come from the germline V gene (reference sequence). CDR3 length: 13 amino acids. Variable domain in full (rest from reference TRBV11-1 and TRBJ1-2): EAEVAQSPRYKITEKSQAVAFWCDPISGHATLYWYRQILGQGPELLVQFQDESVVDDSQLPKDRFSAERLKGVDSTLKIQPAELGDSAMYLCASSPDENYGYTFGSGTRLTVV.